The clone carrying this T cell receptor (beta chain) has just a few counts. The target antigen is unknown. The CDR3 covers 15 residues. CDR1 and CDR2 from the germline V gene are SGHDT and YYEEEE. The V and J ends lost 1 base and 0 bases respectively, with 8 bases between them. The data stem from a study of response to subunit inactivated influenza vaccine. Using its own MiXCR run on the RT-PCR reads, TCRdb lists one record per CDR3 protein. The repertoire holds 600,000 to 850,000 distinct CDR3 sequences, with roughly 15% as singletons. The study, taken as a whole, reports: New T cells are recruited in small numbers by each seasonal influenza vaccination, according to the authors' suggestion.

The clonotype originates from a man in his fifties or sixties who received an inactivated influenza vaccine. The material was PBMCs from blood, obtained approximately 15 days before vaccination. The chain uses TRBV5-6 and TRBJ1-3, with D perhaps TRBD1 (5 bases). CDR3 DNA: TGTGCCAGCAGCTTGAACAGGATCTCTGGAAACACCATATATTTT. This translates into CASSLNRISGNTIYF. The variable domain in full, completed from reference TRBV5-6 and TRBJ1-3, reads DAGVTQSPTHLIKTRGQQVTLRCSPKSGHDTVSWYQQALGQGPQFIFQYYEEEERQRGNFPDRFSGHQFPNYSSELNVNALLLGDSALYLCASSLNRISGNTIYFGEGSWLTVV.